This is a list of T cell receptor beta chains from one sample in a study of identical twins. MiXCR, applied by TCRdb to the 5' RACE reads, yields one record per CDR3 protein. In the table there are roughly 690,000 distinct CDR3 sequences, 6.1% of which are singletons. Sequencing used naive T cells sorted from blood. These receptors came from a man aged 18 to 30 in good health. Both conserved end residues are part of each CDR3. D genes are given only for firm matches. The size field is filled for only some rows; it gives once, few, many or a size class.

CDR3: CASSRITSGGYLEQFF; DNA: TGTGCCAGCTCACGCATTACTAGCGGGGGGTATTTGGAGCAGTTCTTC; J: TRBJ2-1; D: TRBD2; length: 16; size: .; V: TRBV18
CDR3: CSASGGLAEDRRVDEQYF; DNA: TGCAGTGCTAGTGGCGGACTAGCGGAGGACCGGAGGGTAGACGAGCAGTACTTC; J: TRBJ2-7; D: TRBD2; length: 18; size: .; V: TRBV20-1
CDR3: CATSDWGMVSADTQYF; DNA: TGTGCCACCAGTGATTGGGGGATGGTGTCCGCAGATACGCAGTATTTT; J: TRBJ2-3; D: .; length: 16; size: many; V: TRBV24-1
CDR3: CASSHQEGPNTGELFF; DNA: TGCGCCAGCAGCCACCAGGAGGGCCCAAACACCGGGGAGCTGTTTTTT; J: TRBJ2-2; D: .; length: 16; size: many; V: TRBV5-1
CDR3: CASRISGRGYTGELFF; DNA: TGTGCCAGCAGGATTAGCGGGAGGGGCTACACCGGGGAGCTGTTTTTT; J: TRBJ2-2; D: TRBD2; length: 16; size: many; V: TRBV12-3/TRBV12-4
CDR3: CAWRALTDGLNYGYTF; DNA: TGTGCCTGGAGGGCTCTGACAGACGGATTAAACTATGGCTACACCTTC; J: TRBJ1-2; D: .; length: 16; size: .; V: TRBV30
CDR3: CASSALTDTQYF; DNA: TGTGCCAGCAGCGCTCTTACAGATACGCAGTATTTT; J: TRBJ2-3; D: .; length: 12; size: many; V: TRBV11-2
CDR3: CASSFTADPYNEQFF; DNA: TGCGCCAGCAGCTTCACCGCGGACCCCTACAATGAGCAGTTCTTC; J: TRBJ2-1; D: .; length: 15; size: many; V: TRBV5-1
CDR3: CASSQGLAGVFSDTQYF; DNA: TGTGCCAGCAGCCAGGGCCTAGCGGGAGTCTTTTCCGATACGCAGTATTTT; J: TRBJ2-3; D: TRBD2; length: 17; size: .; V: TRBV6-2/TRBV6-3
CDR3: CASSPAQGPTDTQYF; DNA: TGTGCCAGCAGCCCAGCCCAGGGGCCCACAGATACGCAGTATTTT; J: TRBJ2-3; D: .; length: 15; size: many; V: TRBV28
CDR3: CASSLKGYGYTF; DNA: TGTGCCAGCAGTTTAAAGGGCTATGGCTACACCTTC; J: TRBJ1-2; D: .; length: 12; size: many; V: TRBV12-3/TRBV12-4
CDR3: CASSLEGLAALGSYNEQFF; DNA: TGTGCCAGCAGCTTAGAGGGACTAGCGGCCTTAGGCTCCTACAATGAGCAGTTCTTC; J: TRBJ2-1; D: TRBD2; length: 19; size: many; V: TRBV11-1
CDR3: CSAPRARKSTDTQYF; DNA: TGCAGTGCCCCGCGGGCGAGGAAGAGCACAGATACGCAGTATTTT; J: TRBJ2-3; D: .; length: 15; size: .; V: TRBV20-1
CDR3: CAWSWQGATDTQYF; DNA: TGTGCCTGGAGTTGGCAGGGGGCAACAGATACGCAGTATTTT; J: TRBJ2-3; D: TRBD1; length: 14; size: few; V: TRBV30
CDR3: CASSLGWAVSSYNEQFF; DNA: TGTGCCAGCAGCTTGGGGTGGGCTGTCAGCTCCTACAATGAGCAGTTCTTC; J: TRBJ2-1; D: .; length: 17; size: few; V: TRBV7-8
CDR3: CSAKDRAKYNEQFF; DNA: TGCAGTGCTAAGGACAGGGCTAAATACAATGAGCAGTTCTTC; J: TRBJ2-1; D: TRBD1; length: 14; size: many; V: TRBV20-1
CDR3: CASSYGGSGGYTF; DNA: TGTGCCAGCAGTTACGGGGGGTCGGGCGGCTACACCTTC; J: TRBJ1-2; D: .; length: 13; size: few; V: TRBV6-6
CDR3: CASSPIGLPEQFF; DNA: TGTGCCAGCAGTCCGATAGGACTACCCGAACAGTTCTTC; J: TRBJ2-1; D: .; length: 13; size: .; V: TRBV27
CDR3: CASSELTGDYGYTF; DNA: TGTGCCAGCAGTGAATTGACAGGTGACTATGGCTACACCTTC; J: TRBJ1-2; D: .; length: 14; size: few; V: TRBV25-1
CDR3: CASSLREGYEQYF; DNA: TGTGCCAGCAGTTTACGGGAGGGCTACGAGCAGTACTTC; J: TRBJ2-7; D: TRBD2; length: 13; size: many; V: TRBV12-3/TRBV12-4
CDR3: CSATTQGVGEQFF; DNA: TGCAGTGCCACGACGCAGGGGGTCGGTGAGCAGTTCTTC; J: TRBJ2-1; D: TRBD1; length: 13; size: few; V: TRBV20-1